One and the same sample provided the 28 T cell receptor beta chains below, sequenced in a study of blood T cell repertoires in COVID-19. Produced via immunoSEQ multiplex PCR; TCRdb's table is partial and in-frame only. Of about 46,000 clones listed, over 75% are singletons. The specimen sequenced was peripheral blood. The receptors were sampled from a woman at least 80 years old with COVID-19, enrolled during active disease.

This clone was recorded only once. This chain joins TRBV4-2 and TRBJ2-2; 7 bases fit TRBD2. The V gene's germline CDR1 is LGHNA and CDR2 YNFKEQ. CDR3 length: 16 residues. V lost 2 bases and J lost 3; bases outside the gene matches: 6. The CDR3 is CASSQRLAEDTGELFF. CDR3 nucleotides: TGTGCCAGCAGCCAACGACTAGCCGAGGACACCGGGGAGCTGTTTTTT.

The chain links TRBV19 to TRBJ2-1, with 9 nucleotides matching TRBD1. V lost 8 bases, J lost 7 bases, and 12 bases stayed unmatched. Germline V lookup: CDR1 LNHDA, CDR2 SQIVND (reference sequence). The CDR3 loop spans 15 amino acids. The CDR3 region is CASHLGTGTFNEQFF. CDR3 coding DNA: TGTGCCAGTCACCTGGGGACAGGGACCTTTAATGAGCAGTTCTTC.

For this clone: The identical CDR3 is also encoded by other nucleotide sequences in the sample. This sequence joins TRBV11-3 and TRBJ1-1, with D unclear. Trimming cost V 1 base and J 1 base, with 7 bases left between them. CDR1 and CDR2 (germline): SGHNT, YENEEA. This CDR3 contains 14 residues. For the CDR3, the DNA is TGTGCCAGCAGCTTAGGCGCCGGGAACACTGAAGCTTTCTTT. It specifies CASSLGAGNTEAFF.

The chain joins TRBV5-1 to TRBJ1-3; possibly TRBD1 for D (6 bases). The CDR3 totals 15 residues. The V gene lost 1 base and the J gene lost 4 bases, with 12 bases spanning the gap. CDR1 and CDR2 (germline): SGHRS, YFSETQ. The CDR3 DNA sequence: TGCGCCAGCAGCTTGACGGCAGGGGTGGGAAACACCATATATTTT. Amino acid sequence: CASSLTAGVGNTIYF. Full variable domain (missing parts from reference TRBV5-1 and TRBJ1-3): KAGVTQTPRYLIKTRGQQVTLSCSPISGHRSVSWYQQTPGQGLQFLFEYFSETQRNKGNFPGRFSGRQFSNSRSEMNVSTLELGDSALYLCASSLTAGVGNTIYFGEGSWLTVV.

The chain links TRBV12-5 to TRBJ1-1; the D gene is possibly TRBD1 (5 bases). Trimming removed 9 bases at V and 1 base at J, with 12 bases between. Germline V gene data show CDR1 as LGHNT and CDR2 as FRNRAP. The CDR3 loop spans 13 amino acids. In DNA form, the CDR3 reads TGTGCTAGCACACTACAGGAGAACACTGAAGCTTTCTTT. Translating it yields CASTLQENTEAFF.

The V and J genes are TRBV2 and TRBJ1-2; 7 bases match TRBD1. V dropped 8 bases and J dropped 8; count of bases not matched to a gene: 8. Germline V gene data show CDR1 as SNHLY and CDR2 as FYNNEI. This CDR3 region has 12 residues. CDR3 in DNA: TGTGCCAGCTCGGACAGGTCGGCCGGCTACACCTTC. Its protein product is CASSDRSAGYTF.

The V gene is TRBV5-1, the J gene TRBJ2-7, with TRBD1 identical over 7 bases. The CDR3 runs 14 residues. CDR1 is SGHRS, CDR2 YFSETQ, per germline. The ends lost 0 bases at V and 3 bases at J; junction bases unmatched: 3. In nucleotides, the CDR3 is TGCGCCAGCAGCTTGGGACAGGGATACTACGAGCAGTACTTC. It codes for CASSLGQGYYEQYF. Together with reference TRBV5-1 and TRBJ2-7, the CDR3 gives the full variable domain: KAGVTQTPRYLIKTRGQQVTLSCSPISGHRSVSWYQQTPGQGLQFLFEYFSETQRNKGNFPGRFSGRQFSNSRSEMNVSTLELGDSALYLCASSLGQGYYEQYFGPGTRLTVT.

V and J are TRBV6-2 or TRBV6-3 and TRBJ1-1; D gene unclear. The length of the CDR3 is 13 residues. The ends were cut back, 6 bases at V and 0 bases at J, with 8 bases in the middle. Germline CDR1 reads MNHEY; CDR2 reads SVGEGT. In DNA, the CDR3 is TGTGCCAGCAGCCAGCAAGTGAACACTGAAGCTTTCTTT. Amino acid sequence: CASSQQVNTEAFF.

The chain recombines TRBV6-2 or TRBV6-3 with TRBJ2-3; possibly TRBD2 for D (7 bases). Trimming removed 6 bases at V and 2 bases at J, with 15 bases between. In germline, CDR1 is MNHEY, CDR2 SVGEGT. This CDR3 is built from 15 residues. Here the CDR3 reads CASSAAGAFTDTQYF. CDR3 bases: TGTGCCAGCAGCGCCGCGGGGGCCTTCACAGATACGCAGTATTTT.

The chain carries TRBV5-1 and TRBJ2-1; D remains ambiguous. The CDR3 has 12 amino acids. V dropped 1 base and J dropped 8 bases, with 7 bases sitting between them. The V gene's germline CDR1 is SGHRS and CDR2 YFSETQ. CDR3 in amino acids: CASSLPGDEQFF. DNA for the CDR3: TGCGCCAGCAGCTTGCCAGGCGATGAGCAGTTCTTC.

The V call is TRBV11-1, the J call TRBJ2-7; 8 nucleotides agree with TRBD1. This CDR3 contains 14 residues. J lost 3 bases, V lost 3 bases, and 4 bases had no gene match. The V gene's germline CDR1 is SGHAT and CDR2 FQDESV (reference sequence). Here the CDR3 reads CASSFGRGLYEQYF. CDR3 DNA: TGTGCCAGCAGCTTTGGCAGGGGGCTCTACGAGCAGTACTTC.

The rearrangement uses TRBV5-1 and TRBJ1-1, with D unclear. Looked up from germline, CDR1 is SGHRS and CDR2 is YFSETQ. The CDR3 contains 15 residues. V dropped 2 bases and J dropped 3 bases, with 14 bases sitting between them. CDR3 amino acids: CASSLEHPRDTEAFF. The CDR3, as DNA: TGCGCCAGCAGCTTAGAACACCCTCGGGACACTGAAGCTTTCTTT.

CDR3 coding DNA: TGTGCCAGCAGCGTAGGGGTTGGTGGGGGCGCAGATACGCAGTATTTT. It specifies CASSVGVGGGADTQYF. V is TRBV9 and J is TRBJ2-3; tentative D call: TRBD1 (6 bases). V was pared by 0 bases and J by 4 bases, with 15 bases between. Per the germline V gene, CDR1 is SGDLS and CDR2 is YYNGEE. This CDR3 region has 16 residues.

The chain combines TRBV7-3 with TRBJ1-2, with 7 positions matching TRBD1. The CDR3 is 12 residues long. V was pared by 2 bases and J by 13 bases, with 7 bases of the junction left unmatched. Germline V lookup: CDR1 SGHTA, CDR2 FQGTGA. CDR3: CASSLRDSDFTF. For the CDR3, the DNA is TGTGCCAGCAGCTTACGGGACAGTGATTTCACCTTC.

The J gene is TRBJ1-4, the V gene TRBV7-9, with 9 positions matching TRBD1. The germline CDR1 and CDR2 sequences are SEHNR and FQNEAQ (reference sequence). CDR3 length: 14 residues. Trimming cost V 1 base and J 8 bases; bases outside gene matches: 2. The CDR3 is CASSLDRGLEKLFF. DNA for the CDR3: TGTGCCAGCAGCTTAGACAGGGGGCTCGAAAAACTGTTTTTT. Full variable domain (outside the CDR3, taken from reference TRBV7-9 and TRBJ1-4): DTGVSQNPRHKITKRGQNVTFRCDPISEHNRLYWYRQTLGQGPEFLTYFQNEAQLEKSRLLSDRFSAERPKGSFSTLEIQRTEQGDSAMYLCASSLDRGLEKLFFGSGTQLSVL.

The chain couples TRBV4-3 to TRBJ2-7, with D possibly TRBD1 on 5 matching bases. This CDR3 is 13 amino acids long. CDR1 is LGHNA, CDR2 YSLEER, per germline. With 2 bases removed from V and 9 bases from J, the gap between germline ends came to 14 bases. Written as DNA, the CDR3 is TGCGCCAGCAGCCAACTTTACACAGGCGGGCAGTACTTC. This encodes CASSQLYTGGQYF.

V usage is TRBV20-1 and J usage is TRBJ2-7; D is unresolved. Germline V gives CDR1 DFQATT, CDR2 SNEGSKA (reference sequence). The CDR3 is made up of 11 amino acids. The V end lost 6 bases, the J end lost 0 bases, and 6 bases lay between the germline ends. CDR3 amino acids: CSALSSYEQYF. The CDR3 bases are TGCAGTGCCCTTAGCTCCTACGAGCAGTACTTC.

The chain combines TRBV5-1 with TRBJ1-2, with a tentative D call TRBD1 (6 bases). V lost 4 bases and J 7 bases, leaving 11 bases between the germline ends. There are 12 residues in the CDR3. CDR1 and CDR2 (germline): SGHRS, YFSETQ. In DNA, the CDR3 is TGCGCCAGCAGCATCCAACAGGGTGGCTACACCTTC. It specifies CASSIQQGGYTF.

The chain recombines TRBV7-6 with TRBJ2-3; TRBD2 aligns across 10 bases. The CDR3 is made up of 20 amino acids. CDR1 and CDR2 (germline): SGHVS, FNYEAQ. V dropped 4 bases and J dropped 2; count of bases not matched to a gene: 18. CDR3 nucleotide sequence: TGTGCCAGCAGCTCCTACCCCCCCGACCGGACTAGCGGATACACAGATACGCAGTATTTT. Its protein is CASSSYPPDRTSGYTDTQYF.

The chain uses TRBV7-3 and TRBJ2-3; no definite D call. The CDR3 runs to 13 residues. The germline V and J ends were trimmed by 2 bases and 7 bases, with 10 bases remaining between them. The germline gives CDR1 SGHTA, CDR2 FQGTGA. CDR3 DNA: TGTGCCAGCAGCTTAGGTGGCTCCTATACGCAGTATTTT. It translates to CASSLGGSYTQYF.

The chain employs TRBV7-9 and TRBJ1-4; 8 bases match TRBD1. The germline V gene encodes CDR1 SEHNR and CDR2 FQNEAQ (reference sequence). The V segment lost 5 bases and the J segment 6 bases; nucleotides outside the gene matches: 8. The CDR3 is 15 amino acids. The CDR3 sequence is CASSPGQGGDEKLFF. In nucleotides, the CDR3 is TGTGCCAGCAGCCCCGGACAGGGTGGAGATGAAAAACTGTTTTTT.

CDR3 region: CASIKGGLAGSHRDYEQYF. CDR3 DNA: TGTGCCAGCATTAAGGGGGGACTAGCGGGAAGTCATCGCGACTACGAGCAGTACTTC. The chain links TRBV3-1 (or the pseudogene TRBV3-2) to TRBJ2-7, with 13 bases that match TRBD2. In germline, CDR1 is LGHDT, CDR2 YNNKEL (reference sequence). This CDR3 is built from 19 residues. V lost 7 bases, J lost 3 bases, and 18 bases stayed unmatched.

The chain links TRBV24-1 to TRBJ1-5, with a weak D call TRBD1 (6 bases). CDR3 length: 16 amino acids. Looked up from germline, CDR1 is KGHDR and CDR2 is SFDVKD. V lost 5 bases and J lost 2, with 15 bases in between. In DNA, the CDR3 is TGTGCCACCAGTGCCAGGGGCCCGGCCGGCAATCAGCCCCAGCATTTT. Its protein is CATSARGPAGNQPQHF.

This sequence joins TRBV6-5 and TRBJ2-5; TRBD2 is a possible D gene (8 bases). The CDR3 totals 13 residues. The V end was cut by 11 bases, the J end by 5 bases, with 18 bases between. Germline CDR1 and CDR2: MNHEY and SVGAGI. The CDR3 is CASLQGTRETQYF. The CDR3 nucleotides are TGTGCCTCTTTACAGGGGACTAGGGAGACCCAGTACTTC.

J is TRBJ1-5 and V is TRBV10-3, with D possibly TRBD1 on 6 matching bases. V shed 6 bases and J shed 8 bases, with 11 bases lying between them. CDR3 length: 12 residues. Looked up from germline, CDR1 is ENHRY and CDR2 is SYGVKD. CDR3 loop: CAISPGGKPQHF. In nucleotides, the CDR3 is TGTGCCATCAGCCCTGGGGGCAAGCCCCAGCATTTT.

In this sample, this clone turned up a few times. The CDR3 region is CASSQESQDRINTGELFF. The CDR3 DNA is TGCGCCAGCAGCCAAGAAAGTCAGGACAGGATCAACACCGGGGAGCTGTTTTTT. The chain joins TRBV4-3 to TRBJ2-2; 7 bases map to TRBD1. V shed 0 bases and J 2 bases; nucleotides not matched to a gene: 9. The CDR3 has 18 amino acids. Germline lookup yields CDR1 LGHNA and CDR2 YSLEER.

The chain links TRBV11-2 to TRBJ2-5, with 7 bases that match TRBD1. Germline loops: CDR1 SGHAT, CDR2 FQNNGV. The CDR3 has 15 amino acids. Trimming took 3 bases from V and 1 from J; bases not matched to a gene: 5. CDR3 in DNA: TGTGCCAGCAGCTTGTCACAGGGGATCCAAGAGACCCAGTACTTC. Amino acids: CASSLSQGIQETQYF.

The chain carries TRBV6-5 and TRBJ2-5, with a tentative D call TRBD1 (5 bases). CDR3 length: 15 residues. V dropped 6 bases and J dropped 3 bases, with 17 bases sitting between them. Germline loops: CDR1 MNHEY, CDR2 SVGAGI. The DNA of the CDR3 is TGTGCCAGCAGGCCCTTAGGGGTTAGTAAAGAGACCCAGTACTTC. Translation gives CASRPLGVSKETQYF.